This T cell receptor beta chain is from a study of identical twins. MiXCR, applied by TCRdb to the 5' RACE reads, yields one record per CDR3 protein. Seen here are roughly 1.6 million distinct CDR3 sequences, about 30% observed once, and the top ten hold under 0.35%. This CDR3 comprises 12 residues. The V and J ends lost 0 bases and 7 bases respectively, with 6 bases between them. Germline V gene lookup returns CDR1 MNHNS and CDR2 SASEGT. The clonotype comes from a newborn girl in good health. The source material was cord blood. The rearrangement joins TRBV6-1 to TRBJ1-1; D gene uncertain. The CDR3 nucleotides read TGTGCCAGCAGTGAAGCCGGGGTTGAAGCTTTCTTT. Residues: CASSEAGVEAFF.